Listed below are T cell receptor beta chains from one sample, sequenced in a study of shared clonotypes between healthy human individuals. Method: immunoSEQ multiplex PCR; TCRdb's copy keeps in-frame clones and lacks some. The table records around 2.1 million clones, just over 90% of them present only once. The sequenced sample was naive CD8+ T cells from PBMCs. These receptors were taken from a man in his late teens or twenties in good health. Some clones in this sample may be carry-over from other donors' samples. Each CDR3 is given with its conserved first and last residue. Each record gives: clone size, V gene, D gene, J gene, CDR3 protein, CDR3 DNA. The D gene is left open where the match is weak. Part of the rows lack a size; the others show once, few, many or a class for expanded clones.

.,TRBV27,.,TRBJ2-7,CASSSRAGPTTYEQYF,TGTGCCAGCAGTTCGCGGGCGGGACCTACAACCTACGAGCAGTACTTC
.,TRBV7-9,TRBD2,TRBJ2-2,CASSPRLAGGTHGTGELFF,TGTGCCAGCAGCCCCCGACTAGCGGGAGGGACACATGGCACCGGGGAGCTGTTTTTT
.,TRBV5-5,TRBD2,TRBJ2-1,CASSEGLAHEQFF,TGTGCCAGCAGCGAAGGACTAGCACACGAGCAGTTCTTC
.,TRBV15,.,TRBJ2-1,CATSSPTGLQTYNEQFF,TGTGCCACCAGCAGCCCGACAGGCTTACAGACCTACAATGAGCAGTTCTTC
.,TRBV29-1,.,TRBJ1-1,CSALARVNTEAFF,TGCAGCGCCCTGGCCCGGGTGAACACTGAAGCTTTCTTT
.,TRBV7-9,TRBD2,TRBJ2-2,CASSSSGRGDTGELFF,TGTGCCAGCAGCAGTAGCGGGAGAGGGGACACCGGGGAGCTGTTTTTT
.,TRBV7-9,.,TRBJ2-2,CASSHDRLRTGELFF,TGTGCCAGCAGCCATGACAGGCTGCGCACCGGGGAGCTGTTTTTT
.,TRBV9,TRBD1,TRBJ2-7,CASSPTRGTGNEQYF,TGTGCCAGCAGCCCCACTCGGGGGACAGGGAACGAGCAGTACTTC
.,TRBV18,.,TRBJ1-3,CASSPDRFSGNTIYF,TGTGCCAGCTCACCCGACAGGTTCTCTGGAAACACCATATATTTT
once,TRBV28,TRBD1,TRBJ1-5,CASRPIDRGERQPQHF,TGTGCCAGCAGACCGATAGACAGGGGGGAACGTCAGCCCCAGCATTTT
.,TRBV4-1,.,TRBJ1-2,CASSQPVSDLYGYTF,TGCGCCAGCAGCCAACCAGTTTCGGACCTCTATGGCTACACCTTC
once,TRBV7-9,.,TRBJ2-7,CASSSEGREQYF,TGTGCCAGCAGCTCGGAAGGGCGCGAGCAGTACTTC